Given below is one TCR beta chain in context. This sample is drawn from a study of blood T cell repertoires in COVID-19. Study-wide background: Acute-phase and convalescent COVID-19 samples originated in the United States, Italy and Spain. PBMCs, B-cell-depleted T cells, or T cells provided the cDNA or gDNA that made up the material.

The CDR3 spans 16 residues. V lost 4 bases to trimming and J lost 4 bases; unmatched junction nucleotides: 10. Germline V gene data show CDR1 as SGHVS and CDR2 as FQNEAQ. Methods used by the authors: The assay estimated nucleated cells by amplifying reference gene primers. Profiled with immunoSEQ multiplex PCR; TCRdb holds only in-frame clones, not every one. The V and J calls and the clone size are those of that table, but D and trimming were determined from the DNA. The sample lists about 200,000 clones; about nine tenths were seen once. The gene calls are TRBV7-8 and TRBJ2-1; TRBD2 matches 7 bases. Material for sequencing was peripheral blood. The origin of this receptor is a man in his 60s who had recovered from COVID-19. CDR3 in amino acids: CASSSSSASGYNEQFF. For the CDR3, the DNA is TGTGCCAGCAGCTCGTCATCGGCTAGCGGTTACAATGAGCAGTTCTTC.